This paragraph reports one T cell receptor beta chain. As yet, its antigen is unknown. Germline values: CDR1 SEHNR, CDR2 FQNEAQ (reference sequence). The CDR3 is 16 amino acids. Trimming at V came to 1 base and at J to 7 bases, leaving 10 bases not matched to a gene. The data stem from a study of blood T cells in healthy people across ages. Broader study findings: Researchers deemed the diversity estimates from one million T cells underestimates.

Together with a sample-barcoded 5' primer, a J-beta primer mix was included in a second PCR lasting about 7 to 11 cycles. Through a template-switch adaptor with 12 random nucleotides, each cDNA molecule received a tag. TCRdb passed the 5' RACE reads through MiXCR, listing each CDR3 protein once. The data show about 510,000 distinct CDR3 sequences, over 25% seen once. Another study also made use of these data, one on T cells of mothers and their children. This second study says: Sample barcodes and 2-4 random nucleotides came from the second PCR's M1S primer. In unrelated and related pairs, TCR recombination output is shaped in a similar way by thymic selection.

This chain links TRBV7-9 with TRBJ2-4; 7 nucleotides line up with TRBD2. The receptor's source is a boy between 2 and 10 years old in good health. The sample consisted of blood. The CDR3 loop reads CASSLGGRVGWNIQYF. The CDR3 nucleotides read TGTGCCAGCAGCTTAGGTGGGAGGGTAGGATGGAACATTCAGTACTTC.